The text below deals with one TCR beta chain. The sample comes from a study of blood T cell repertoires in COVID-19. The data were produced by immunoSEQ multiplex PCR, yet TCRdb's version contains in-frame clones alone and is incomplete. This sample has about 120,000 clones, with 80% to 85% found just once. Material for sequencing was PBMCs or T cells enriched from blood (not recorded which). The origin of this receptor is a woman younger than 45 who had recovered from COVID-19.

The CDR3 DNA sequence: TGTGCCAGCTCACCAACTAGCGGCCCCTACGAGCAGTACTTC. This encodes CASSPTSGPYEQYF. The genes are TRBV18 and TRBJ2-7; TRBD2 aligns across 8 bases. Germline assignment: CDR1 KGHSH and CDR2 LQKENI. Losses at the gene ends were 2 bases for V and 2 bases for J; bases not matched to a gene: 2. The CDR3 loop spans 14 amino acids.